Included here is one T cell receptor beta chain sequence, with context. This sample stems from a study of blood T cell repertoires in COVID-19. In the study overall: Specimens from acute and convalescent COVID-19 originated in the United States, Italy and Spain. Sources were T cells, B-cell-depleted T cells, or PBMCs; the material itself was cDNA or gDNA.

Authors' data handling: Amplified reference gene primers provided the basis for estimating nucleated cell counts. Using immunoSEQ multiplex PCR, the repertoire was profiled, and TCRdb retains in-frame clones only, with some absent. The DNA gave D and trimming, while V, J and clone size come from that table. The sample carries some 110,000 clones, less than 85% recorded once. The germline V and J ends were trimmed by 4 bases and 2 bases, with 15 bases remaining between them. The length of the CDR3 is 15 residues. Per the germline V gene, CDR1 is MNHEY and CDR2 is SVGAGI. The receptor's source is a man aged 45-65 years with acute or convalescent COVID-19. Sequencing input: peripheral blood. V is TRBV6-5 and J is TRBJ2-7; no reliable D call. CDR3 amino acids: CASSFRALHAYEQYF. The CDR3 region has the DNA TGTGCCAGCAGTTTCCGAGCTCTCCATGCCTACGAGCAGTACTTC.